This entry is about one TCR beta chain. Its antigen is unidentified. The data derive from a study of vaccination and CD4 T cells after COVID-19. Once obtained from cultured CD4+ T cells, the DNA was sequenced using the Oncomine TCR Beta short-read assay. TCRdb re-called the PCR reads through MiXCR, storing one row per CDR3 protein. The sample lists fewer than 25,000 distinct CDR3 sequences; around 42% were seen once. Regarding time point: late sampling 161 to 241 days after vaccination in a few convalescent patients. Treatment in this sample: approximately 9-day PBMC culture with coronavirus spike peptide pools or control peptides (ViraFEST assay). Deletions cut 3 bases from V and 7 bases from J, with 13 bases between. There are 14 residues in the CDR3. Germline CDR1 and CDR2: MDHEN and SYDVKM.

The genes are TRBV28 and TRBJ2-1; D uncertain. Sequencing was performed on CD4+ T cells from blood, cultured in vitro, taken about 7 months after SARS-CoV-2 vaccination. This receptor was obtained from a human donor who had recovered from COVID-19. CDR3 sequence: CASSFSNSENEQFF. CDR3 sequence (DNA): TGTGCCAGCAGTTTCAGTAACAGTGAGAATGAGCAGTTCTTC.